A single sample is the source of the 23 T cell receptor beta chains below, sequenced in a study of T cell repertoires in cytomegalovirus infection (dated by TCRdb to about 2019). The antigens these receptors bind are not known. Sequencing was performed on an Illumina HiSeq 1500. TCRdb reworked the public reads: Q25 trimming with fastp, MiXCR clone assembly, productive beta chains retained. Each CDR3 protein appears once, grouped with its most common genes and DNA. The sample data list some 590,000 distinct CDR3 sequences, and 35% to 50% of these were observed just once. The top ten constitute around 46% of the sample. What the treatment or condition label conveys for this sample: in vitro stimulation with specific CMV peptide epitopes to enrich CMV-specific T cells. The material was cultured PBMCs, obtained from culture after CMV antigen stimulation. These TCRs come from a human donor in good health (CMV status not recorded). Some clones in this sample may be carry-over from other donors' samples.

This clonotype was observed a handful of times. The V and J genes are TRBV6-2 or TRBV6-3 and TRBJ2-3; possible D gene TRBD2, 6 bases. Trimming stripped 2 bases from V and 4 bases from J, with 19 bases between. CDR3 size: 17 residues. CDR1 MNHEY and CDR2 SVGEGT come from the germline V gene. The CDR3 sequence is CASSYGGEAEPADTQYF. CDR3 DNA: TGTGCCAGCAGTTACGGCGGGGAGGCCGAGCCCGCAGATACGCAGTATTTT.

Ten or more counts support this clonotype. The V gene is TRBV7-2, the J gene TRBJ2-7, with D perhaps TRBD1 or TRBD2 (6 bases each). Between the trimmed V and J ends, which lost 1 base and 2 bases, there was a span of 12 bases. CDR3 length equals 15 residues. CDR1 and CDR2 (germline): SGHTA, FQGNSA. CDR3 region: CASSLGTGGPYEQYF. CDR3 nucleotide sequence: TGTGCCAGCAGCTTAGGAACCGGGGGCCCCTACGAGCAGTACTTC.

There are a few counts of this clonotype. For the CDR3, the DNA is TGTGCCAGCTCACCCCGGCGGACTCCTCCTGATACGCAGTATTTT. Encoded protein: CASSPRRTPPDTQYF. This rearrangement joins TRBV18 to TRBJ2-3; possible D gene TRBD2, 5 bases. CDR1 and CDR2 from the germline V gene are KGHSH and LQKENI. V was clipped by 3 bases and J by 6 bases, with 16 bases between them. This CDR3 region has 15 residues.

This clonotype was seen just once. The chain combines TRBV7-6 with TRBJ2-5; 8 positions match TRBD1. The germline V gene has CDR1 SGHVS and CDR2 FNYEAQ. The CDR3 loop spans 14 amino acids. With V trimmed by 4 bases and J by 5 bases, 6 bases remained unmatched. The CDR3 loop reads CASSWGWTGETQYF. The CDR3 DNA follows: TGTGCCAGCAGCTGGGGTTGGACAGGGGAGACCCAGTACTTC.

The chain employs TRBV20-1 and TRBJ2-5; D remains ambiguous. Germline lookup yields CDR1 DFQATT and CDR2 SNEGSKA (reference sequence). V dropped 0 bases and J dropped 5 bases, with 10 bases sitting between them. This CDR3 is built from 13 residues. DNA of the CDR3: TGCAGTGCTAGAGATCAAGTCGGGGAGACCCAGTACTTC. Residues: CSARDQVGETQYF.

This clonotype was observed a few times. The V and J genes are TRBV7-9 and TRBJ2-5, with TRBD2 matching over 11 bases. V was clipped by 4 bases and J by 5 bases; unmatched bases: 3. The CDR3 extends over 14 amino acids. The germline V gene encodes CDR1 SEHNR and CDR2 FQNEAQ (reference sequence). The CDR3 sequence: CASSSVAGGETQYF. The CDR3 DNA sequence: TGTGCCAGCAGCTCCGTAGCGGGAGGGGAGACCCAGTACTTC.

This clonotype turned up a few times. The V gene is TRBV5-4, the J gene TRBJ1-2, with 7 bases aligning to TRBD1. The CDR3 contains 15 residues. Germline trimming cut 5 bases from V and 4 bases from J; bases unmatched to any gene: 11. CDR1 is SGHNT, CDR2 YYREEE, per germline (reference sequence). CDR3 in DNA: TGTGCCAGCAGTTTTGATCCAGGGGGGGGCTATGGCTACACCTTC. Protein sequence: CASSFDPGGGYGYTF.

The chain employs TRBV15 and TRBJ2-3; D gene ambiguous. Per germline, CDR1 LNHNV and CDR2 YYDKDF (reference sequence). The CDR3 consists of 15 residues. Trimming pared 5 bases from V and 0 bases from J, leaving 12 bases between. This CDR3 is CATSLASLSTDTQYF. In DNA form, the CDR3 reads TGTGCCACCAGCCTCGCGTCCCTTAGCACAGATACGCAGTATTTT.

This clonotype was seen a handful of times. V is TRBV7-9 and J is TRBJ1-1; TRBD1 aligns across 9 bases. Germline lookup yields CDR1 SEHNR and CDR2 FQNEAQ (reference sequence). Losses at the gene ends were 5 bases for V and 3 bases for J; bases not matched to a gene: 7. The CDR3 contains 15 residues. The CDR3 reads CASSPTTGGDTEAFF. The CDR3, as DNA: TGTGCCAGCAGCCCAACGACAGGGGGGGACACTGAAGCTTTCTTT.

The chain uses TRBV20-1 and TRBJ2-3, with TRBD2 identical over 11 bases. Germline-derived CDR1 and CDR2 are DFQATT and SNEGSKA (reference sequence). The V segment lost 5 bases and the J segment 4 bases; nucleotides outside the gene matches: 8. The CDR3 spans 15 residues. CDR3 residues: CSASPLAGGPDTQYF. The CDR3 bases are TGCAGTGCTTCGCCGCTAGCGGGAGGCCCAGATACGCAGTATTTT.

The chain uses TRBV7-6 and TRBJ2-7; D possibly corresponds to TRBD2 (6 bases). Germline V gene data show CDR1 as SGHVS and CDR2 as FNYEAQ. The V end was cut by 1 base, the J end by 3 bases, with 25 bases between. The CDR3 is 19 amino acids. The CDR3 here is CASSLDRPGAPWNRYEQYF. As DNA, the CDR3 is TGTGCCAGCAGCTTAGACCGACCGGGAGCTCCCTGGAACCGCTACGAGCAGTACTTC. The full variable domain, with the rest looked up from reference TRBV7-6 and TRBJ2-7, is GAGVSQSPRYKVTKRGQDVALRCDPISGHVSLYWYRQALGQGPEFLTYFNYEAQQDKSGLPNDRFSAERPEGSISTLTIQRTEQRDSAMYRCASSLDRPGAPWNRYEQYFGPGTRLTVT.

CDR3 nucleotide sequence: TGTGCCAGCAGTGAAGGAGGGGCCGGCGAGCAGTACTTC. Its protein product is CASSEGGAGEQYF. The rearrangement links TRBV6-1 to TRBJ2-7; perhaps D is TRBD1 or TRBD2 (5 bases each). In germline, CDR1 is MNHNS, CDR2 SASEGT. Between the trimmed V and J ends, which lost 1 base and 6 bases, there was a span of 10 bases. This CDR3 contains 13 residues.

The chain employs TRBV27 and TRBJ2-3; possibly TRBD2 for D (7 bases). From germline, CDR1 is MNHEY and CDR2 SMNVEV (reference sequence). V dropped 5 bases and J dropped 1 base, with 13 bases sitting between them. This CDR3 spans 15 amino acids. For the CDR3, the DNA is TGTGCCAGCAGTCCGACGGGGGGCCGCACAGATACGCAGTATTTT. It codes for CASSPTGGRTDTQYF.

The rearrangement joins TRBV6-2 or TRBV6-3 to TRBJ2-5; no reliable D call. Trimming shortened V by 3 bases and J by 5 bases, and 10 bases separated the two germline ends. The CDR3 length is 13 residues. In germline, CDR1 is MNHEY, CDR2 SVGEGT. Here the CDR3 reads CASSYLGSETQYF. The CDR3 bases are TGTGCCAGCAGTTATTTGGGCTCCGAGACCCAGTACTTC.

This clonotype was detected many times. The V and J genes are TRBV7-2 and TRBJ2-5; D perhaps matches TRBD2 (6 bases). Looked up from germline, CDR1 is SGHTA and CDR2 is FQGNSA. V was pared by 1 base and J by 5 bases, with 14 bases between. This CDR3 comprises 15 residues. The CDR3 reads CASSLGGAAGETQYF. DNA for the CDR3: TGTGCCAGCAGCTTAGGCGGGGCAGCCGGGGAGACCCAGTACTTC.

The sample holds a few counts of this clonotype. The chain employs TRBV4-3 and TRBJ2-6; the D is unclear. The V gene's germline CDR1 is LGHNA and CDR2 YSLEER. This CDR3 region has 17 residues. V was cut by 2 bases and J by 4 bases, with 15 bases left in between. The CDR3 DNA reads TGCGCCAGCAGCCAATTGGGTGTCCCCCTCGGGGCCAACGTCCTGACTTTC. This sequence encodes CASSQLGVPLGANVLTF.

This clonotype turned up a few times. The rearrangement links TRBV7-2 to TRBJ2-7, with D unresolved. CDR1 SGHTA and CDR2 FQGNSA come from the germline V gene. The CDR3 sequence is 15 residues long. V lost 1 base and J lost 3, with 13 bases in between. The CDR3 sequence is CASSLDVINVYEQYF. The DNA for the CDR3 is TGTGCCAGCAGCTTAGACGTGATAAACGTCTACGAGCAGTACTTC.

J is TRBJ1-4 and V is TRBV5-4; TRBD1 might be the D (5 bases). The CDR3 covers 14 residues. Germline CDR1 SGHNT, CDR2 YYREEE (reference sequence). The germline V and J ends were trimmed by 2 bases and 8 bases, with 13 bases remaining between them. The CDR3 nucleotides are TGTGCCAGCAGCTTCGGAGGGGATAGGGAAAAACTGTTTTTT. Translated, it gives CASSFGGDREKLFF.

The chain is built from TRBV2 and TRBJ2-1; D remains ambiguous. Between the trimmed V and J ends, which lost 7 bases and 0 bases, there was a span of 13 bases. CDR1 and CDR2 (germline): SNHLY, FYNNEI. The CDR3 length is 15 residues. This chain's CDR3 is CASNLEASSYNEQFF. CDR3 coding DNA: TGTGCCAGCAATCTTGAGGCAAGCTCCTACAATGAGCAGTTCTTC.

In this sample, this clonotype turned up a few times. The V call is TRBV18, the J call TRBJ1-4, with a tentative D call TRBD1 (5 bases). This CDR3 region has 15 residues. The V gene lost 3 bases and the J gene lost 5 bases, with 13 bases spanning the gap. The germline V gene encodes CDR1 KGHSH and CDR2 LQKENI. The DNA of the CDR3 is TGTGCCAGCTCACCGACAGTTGGCCGGAATGAAAAACTGTTTTTT. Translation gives CASSPTVGRNEKLFF.

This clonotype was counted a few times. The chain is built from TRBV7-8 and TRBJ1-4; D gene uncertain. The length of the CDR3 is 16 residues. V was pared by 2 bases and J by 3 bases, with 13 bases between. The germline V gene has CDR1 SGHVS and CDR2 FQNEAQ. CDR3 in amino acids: CASSLPVGVANEKLFF. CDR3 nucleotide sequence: TGTGCCAGCAGCTTACCCGTCGGGGTGGCTAATGAAAAACTGTTTTTT.

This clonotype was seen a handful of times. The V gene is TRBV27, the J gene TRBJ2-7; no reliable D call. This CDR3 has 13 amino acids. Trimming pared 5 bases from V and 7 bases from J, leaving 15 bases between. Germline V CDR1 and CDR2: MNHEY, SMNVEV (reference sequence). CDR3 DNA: TGTGCCAGCAGTCACGACTCAGTTACGGAGCAGTACTTC. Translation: CASSHDSVTEQYF.

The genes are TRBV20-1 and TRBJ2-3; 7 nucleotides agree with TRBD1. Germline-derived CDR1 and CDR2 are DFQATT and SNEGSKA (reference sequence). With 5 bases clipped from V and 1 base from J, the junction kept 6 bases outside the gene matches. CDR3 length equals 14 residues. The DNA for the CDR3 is TGCAGTGCTGTCACAGGGGTGGGCACAGATACGCAGTATTTT. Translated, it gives CSAVTGVGTDTQYF.